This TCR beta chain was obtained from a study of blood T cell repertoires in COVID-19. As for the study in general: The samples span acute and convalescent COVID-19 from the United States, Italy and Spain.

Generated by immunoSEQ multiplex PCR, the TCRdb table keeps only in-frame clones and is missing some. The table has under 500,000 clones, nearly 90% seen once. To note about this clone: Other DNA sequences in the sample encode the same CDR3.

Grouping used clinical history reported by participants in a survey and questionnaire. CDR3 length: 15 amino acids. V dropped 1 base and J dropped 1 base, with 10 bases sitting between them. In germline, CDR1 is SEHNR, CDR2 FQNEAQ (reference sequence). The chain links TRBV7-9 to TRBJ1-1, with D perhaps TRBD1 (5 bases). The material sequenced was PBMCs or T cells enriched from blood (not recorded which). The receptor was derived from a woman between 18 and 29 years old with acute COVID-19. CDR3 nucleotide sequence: TGTGCCAGCAGCTTAGGGGCGACAGAGAACACTGAAGCTTTCTTT. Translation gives CASSLGATENTEAFF.